Each of the 11 T cell receptor beta chains below was sequenced from the same sample in a study of CD4 and CD8 cells across lung adenocarcinoma regions. MiXCR, applied by TCRdb to the PCR reads, yields one record per CDR3 protein. The sample yields 12,000 to 15,000 distinct CDR3 sequences, roughly 48% seen once. The sample comprised CD4+ T cells from the center of a lung tumor. These receptors were taken from a male donor with lung adenocarcinoma. The CD4 and CD8 labels of this study may be unreliable.

By sample share, this clonotype is medium-sized. The chain links TRBV27 to TRBJ2-1; the match to TRBD2 covers 13 bases. Germline V gene lookup returns CDR1 MNHEY and CDR2 SMNVEV (reference sequence). This CDR3 region has 13 residues. J lost 8 bases, V lost 11 bases, and 6 bases had no gene match. The CDR3 sequence is CAVRTSGSYEQFF. The CDR3 DNA follows: TGTGCCGTCCGGACTAGCGGGAGTTATGAGCAGTTCTTC.

This clonotype came up once. The chain uses TRBV6-1 and TRBJ2-1; D ambiguous. The J call is in doubt because the DNA end fits TRBJ2-4 better. CDR3 length: 15 residues. Per the germline V gene, CDR1 is MNHNS and CDR2 is SASEGT. CDR3 in amino acids: CASSEMARGRDIQYF. As DNA, the CDR3 is TGTGCCAGCAGTGAAATGGCTCGTGGGCGAGACATTCAGTACTTC.

Concerning this clonotype itself: Sequence at one end of the junction differs from germline and may be a read error. The genes are TRBV6-1 and TRBJ2-3; D is possibly TRBD2 (7 bases). The CDR3 has 15 residues. CDR1 is MNHNS and CDR2 is SASEGT in the germline V gene. The chain's CDR3 is CARGWGGGDRETQYF. The CDR3 DNA is TGTGCCAGGGGTTGGGGGGGCGGGGACCGAGAGACGCAGTATTTC.

Judged by abundance, this clonotype is medium-sized. The chain has TRBV27 and TRBJ2-5; 7 bases are a match to TRBD2. The CDR3 is 16 amino acids. V gave up 2 bases and J gave up 5 bases; unmatched junction bases: 11. Per the germline V gene, CDR1 is MNHEY and CDR2 is SMNVEV (reference sequence). The CDR3 DNA reads TGTGCCAGCAGTTTAGACGCGGGAGTAGATGTGGAGACCCAGTACTTC. Amino acids: CASSLDAGVDVETQYF.

This clonotype was picked up a small number of times. The rearrangement links TRBV3-1 to TRBJ2-1; TRBD2 agrees at 8 bases. The V and J ends lost 1 base and 7 bases, in that order; junction bases with no gene match: 9. The CDR3 loop spans 16 amino acids. Germline CDR1 reads LGHDT; CDR2 reads YNNKEL (reference sequence). The chain's CDR3 is CASSQGVGRARNEQFF. CDR3 sequence (DNA): TGTGCCAGCAGCCAAGGGGTCGGGAGGGCCAGGAATGAGCAGTTCTTC.

Concerning this clonotype itself: A read error may produce the germline difference seen at one junction end. The chain couples TRBV10-1 to TRBJ2-6; D may be TRBD1 or TRBD2 (5 bases each). CDR1 and CDR2 (germline): WNHNN, SYGVQD (reference sequence). The CDR3 loop spans 14 amino acids. The chain's CDR3 is CASSSGSGANVLNF. The CDR3 region has the DNA TGCGCCAGCAGTTCGGGATCTGGGGCCAACGTCCTGAACTTC.

This sequence joins TRBV6-1 and TRBJ2-2; D remains ambiguous. The end of the DNA aligns better with TRBJ2-3, so the J call may be wrong. CDR3 length equals 15 residues. Looked up from germline, CDR1 is MNHNS and CDR2 is SASEGT. The CDR3, as DNA: TGTGCCAGCAGACTCCAGGCCGTAAGTCCCGGGACGCAGTATTTT. Its protein product is CASRLQAVSPGTQYF.

The chain employs TRBV6-1 and TRBJ2-3; D is unclear. The CDR3 runs to 15 residues. Germline CDR1 MNHNS, CDR2 SASEGT. Trimming stripped 7 bases from V and 0 bases from J, with 14 bases between. The CDR3 nucleotides read TGTGCCAGCATGTGGAGAGGTGCTAGCACAGATACGCAGTATTTT. Translating it yields CASMWRGASTDTQYF.

This chain joins TRBV10-2 and TRBJ2-2; weak D call: TRBD2 (6 bases). TRBJ2-3 explains the end of the DNA better; the J call may be wrong. In germline, CDR1 is WSHSY, CDR2 SAAADI. This CDR3 has 15 amino acids. The CDR3 DNA is TGCGCCAGCTCCCCACAGGTTGCGGGGACCGGGAAGCAGTATTTT. Protein: CASSPQVAGTGKQYF.

The rearrangement uses TRBV6-1 and TRBJ2-5; no reliable D call. The DNA matches TRBJ2-7 better at its end, which makes the J call doubtful. The germline gives CDR1 MNHNS, CDR2 SASEGT. This CDR3 spans 12 amino acids. CDR3 protein: CASSEAGDEQYF. The CDR3 DNA follows: TGTGCCAGCAGTGAAGCTGGGGACGAGCAGTACTTC.

This clonotype has at least ten counts. This chain joins TRBV27 and TRBJ2-2, with TRBD1 matching 11 bases. CDR3 size: 15 residues. CDR1 MNHEY and CDR2 SMNVEV come from the germline V gene (reference sequence). V lost 2 bases to trimming and J lost 7 bases; unmatched junction nucleotides: 3. The CDR3 spells CASSLGTGGDGELFF. The CDR3 DNA reads TGTGCCAGCAGTTTAGGGACAGGGGGTGACGGGGAGCTGTTTTTT.